The clone carrying this TCR beta chain turned up a few times. TCRdb processed the RT-PCR reads anew with MiXCR; each CDR3 protein has one entry. Of 650,000 to 800,000 distinct CDR3 sequences listed, 13% to 15% are singletons. CDR1 is SQVTM and CDR2 is ANQGSEA in the germline V gene. This CDR3 spans 12 amino acids. V lost 3 bases and J lost 2, with 5 bases in between. The chain links TRBV29-1 to TRBJ1-3; D not resolved. The sequence came from a female donor in good health, serving as a healthy control. Sample: memory CD4+ T cells from blood. The CDR3 is CSVEIPGNTIYF. The CDR3 DNA reads as TGCAGCGTTGAGATACCTGGAAACACCATATATTTT.